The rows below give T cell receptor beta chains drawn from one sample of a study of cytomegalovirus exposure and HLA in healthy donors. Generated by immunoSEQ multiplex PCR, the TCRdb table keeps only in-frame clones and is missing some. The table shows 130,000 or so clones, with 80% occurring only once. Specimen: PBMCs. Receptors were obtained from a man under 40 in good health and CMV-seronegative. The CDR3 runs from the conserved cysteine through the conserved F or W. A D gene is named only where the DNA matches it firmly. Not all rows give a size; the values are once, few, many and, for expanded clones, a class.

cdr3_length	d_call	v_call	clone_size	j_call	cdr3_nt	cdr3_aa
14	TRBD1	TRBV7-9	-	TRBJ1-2	TGTGCCAGCACCCTCACAGGGGTCGACTATGGCTACACCTTC	CASTLTGVDYGYTF
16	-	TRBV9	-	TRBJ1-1	TGTGCCAGCAGCGGTCGGACCGGGACATTGAACACTGAAGCTTTCTTT	CASSGRTGTLNTEAFF
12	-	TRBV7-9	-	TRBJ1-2	TGTGCCAGCAGCTTCTTCAACTATGGCTACACCTTC	CASSFFNYGYTF
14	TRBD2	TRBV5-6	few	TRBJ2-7	TGTGCCAGCAGCTCGGGACTAGCGGATTACGAGCAGTACTTC	CASSSGLADYEQYF
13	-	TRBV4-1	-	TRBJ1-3	TGCGCCAGCAGCCAAGAAATCCGGACAGCATCTTATTTT	CASSQEIRTASYF
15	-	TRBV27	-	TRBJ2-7	TGTGCCAGCAGTTTAACGGGGGAAAGAGGGTACGAGCAGTACTTC	CASSLTGERGYEQYF
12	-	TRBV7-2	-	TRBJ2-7	TGTGCCAGCAGCCCGGGACACTACGAGCAGTACTTC	CASSPGHYEQYF
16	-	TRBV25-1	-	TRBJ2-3	TGTGCCAGCAGTGAATTAGGCGGGGCTAGCACAGATACGCAGTATTTT	CASSELGGASTDTQYF
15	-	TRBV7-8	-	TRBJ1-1	TGTGCCAGCAGCTTACGGGGGGGGCGCGGCACTGAAGCTTTCTTT	CASSLRGGRGTEAFF
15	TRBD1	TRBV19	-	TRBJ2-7	TGTGCCAGTAGGCCGGCGGCAGGGGGCTCCTACGAGCAGTACTTC	CASRPAAGGSYEQYF
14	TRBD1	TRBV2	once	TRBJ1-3	TGTGCCAGCTACAGGGGCCCCGGAGGAAACACCATATATTTT	CASYRGPGGNTIYF
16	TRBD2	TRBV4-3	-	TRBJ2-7	TGCGCCAGCAGCCAAGATAATGCGGGGGGGTCCTACGAGCAGTACTTC	CASSQDNAGGSYEQYF
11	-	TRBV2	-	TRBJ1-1	TGTGCCAGCGGTTTTTATAACAGGGCTTTCTTT	CASGFYNRAFF
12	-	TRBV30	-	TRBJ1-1	TGTGCCCTCTCAGTGCGGGGGACTGAAGCTTTCTTT	CALSVRGTEAFF
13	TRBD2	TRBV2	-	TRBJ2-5	TGTGCCAGCAGTGAAGGGGCGGGGGGTGTCCAGTACTTC	CASSEGAGGVQYF
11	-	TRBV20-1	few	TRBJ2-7	TGCAGTGCTCCTAGACTAGACGAGCAGTACTTC	CSAPRLDEQYF
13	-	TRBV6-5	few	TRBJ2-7	TGTGCCAGCAGTAACCCGACTAGCTACGAGCAGTACTTC	CASSNPTSYEQYF
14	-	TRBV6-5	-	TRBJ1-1	TGTGCCAGCAGCTCACACGTACGGGGCACTGAAGCTTTCTTT	CASSSHVRGTEAFF
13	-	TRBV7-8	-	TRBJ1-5	TGTGCCAGCAGCTTAGACGTTAACGGGGCCCAGCATTTT	CASSLDVNGAQHF
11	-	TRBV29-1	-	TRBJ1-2	TGCAGCGTTCCGACATGGCCTGGCTACACCTTC	CSVPTWPGYTF